This T cell receptor (beta chain) is from a study of cytomegalovirus exposure and HLA in healthy donors. 60 Vbeta and 13 Jbeta primers were used in PCR. The repertoire was sequenced with immunoSEQ multiplex PCR; TCRdb's copy has only in-frame clones and lacks some. Of more than 150,000 clones listed, over 80% are singletons. Comments on this clone: Its specificity is not known.

Findings and limits, study-wide: Most sequenced TCRs were rare (though some public TCRs occurred in many donors). In a later analysis, donors in an Asian-associated ancestry cluster reportedly had fewer N-insertions in productive TCRs than the cohort mean. Reportedly, TCR beta sequences accurately predicted HLA-A and HLA-B alleles in most subjects.

Germline V gene lookup returns CDR1 LNHNV and CDR2 YYDKDF (reference sequence). The length of the CDR3 is 13 residues. V was pared by 1 base and J by 9 bases, with 10 bases between. The rearrangement links TRBV15 to TRBJ2-1, with D possibly being TRBD2 (6 bases). The sequence was obtained from a man aged 35-49 years in good health and CMV-seronegative. Sequencing was carried out using PBMCs. CDR3 amino acids: CATSRGPGAEQFF. CDR3 DNA sequence: TGTGCCACCAGCAGAGGACCGGGAGCTGAGCAGTTCTTC. Based on the CDR3 plus reference TRBV15 and TRBJ2-1, the full variable domain is DAMVIQNPRYQVTQFGKPVTLSCSQTLNHNVMYWYQQKSSQAPKLLFHYYDKDFNNEADTPDNFQSRRPNTSFCFLDIRSPGLGDTAMYLCATSRGPGAEQFFGPGTRLTVL.